Below, 6 T cell receptor beta chains from the same sample are listed, as sequenced in a study of vaccination effects on CD4 cells after COVID-19. What these receptors recognize is not known. In the ViraFEST assay, antigen-specific CD4+ clonotypes were identified by expansion after peptide-pool stimulation. The culture ran for approximately 9 days before CD4+ T cells were isolated. Vaccine recipients lacked prior SARS-CoV-2 infection and had negative nucleocapsid antibodies. Using immunoSEQ multiplex PCR, the repertoire was profiled, and TCRdb retains in-frame clones only, with some absent. Of approximately 68,000 clones listed, roughly 79% are singletons. The material was CD4+ T cells from PBMCs cultured with SARS-CoV-2 spike peptides, obtained before COVID-19 vaccination. Receptors originate from a human donor who received a COVID-19 vaccine.

The chain couples TRBV2 to TRBJ2-7; 7 positions match TRBD2. The CDR3 extends over 13 amino acids. CDR1 is SNHLY and CDR2 is FYNNEI in the germline V gene. Unmatched junction bases numbered 7, after V lost 6 bases and J lost 5 bases. Here the CDR3 reads CASRREGGHEQYV. For the CDR3, the DNA is TGTGCCAGCAGGAGGGAGGGAGGGCACGAGCAGTACGTC.

This chain joins TRBV5-1 and TRBJ2-7, with 8 positions matching TRBD1. Per germline, CDR1 SGHRS and CDR2 YFSETQ. With 4 bases clipped from V and 3 bases from J, the junction kept 6 bases outside the gene matches. The CDR3 consists of 14 residues. The CDR3 coding sequence is TGCGCCAGCAGCCCCGGACAGGGTGGCTACGAGCAGTACGTC. This codes for CASSPGQGGYEQYV.

The V gene is TRBV11-2, the J gene TRBJ1-1, with TRBD1 matching over 8 bases. V lost 8 bases and J lost 2; bases outside the gene matches: 7. The CDR3 has 14 residues. Germline V lookup: CDR1 SGHAT, CDR2 FQNNGV. The CDR3 sequence is CASRSRGPNTEAFF. CDR3 nucleotides: TGTGCCAGCCGGAGCAGGGGGCCCAACACTGAAGCTTTCTTT.

This sequence joins TRBV6-1 and TRBJ2-7; 7 bases match TRBD2. V lost 6 bases, J lost 0 bases, and 5 bases stayed unmatched. The CDR3 covers 14 residues. Looked up from germline, CDR1 is MNHNS and CDR2 is SASEGT. The CDR3 DNA reads as TGTGCCAGCAGGTTGCGGGGGAGCTCCTACGAGCAGTACGTC. Amino acid sequence: CASRLRGSSYEQYV.

This chain links TRBV7-9 with TRBJ2-1; D gene unclear. The V end lost 5 bases, the J end lost 10 bases, and 18 bases lay between the germline ends. This CDR3 spans 14 amino acids. From germline, CDR1 is SEHNR and CDR2 FQNEAQ (reference sequence). The CDR3 DNA reads as TGTGCCAGCAGCCCCCCCCGGCAGTCGAGAGAGCAGTTCTTC. Its translation is CASSPPRQSREQFF.

The rearrangement joins TRBV5-1 to TRBJ2-6, with TRBD1 matching 8 bases. From germline, CDR1 is SGHRS and CDR2 YFSETQ. The trim removed 6 bases at V and 2 bases at J, leaving 4 bases unmatched. This CDR3 comprises 15 residues. DNA of the CDR3: TGCGCCAGCACACCCAGGGGGCCTGGGGCCAACGTCCTGACTTTC. Translation: CASTPRGPGANVLTF.